The 4 T cell receptor beta chains below were found in one sample sequenced in a study of beta chain features in type 1 diabetes (dated by TCRdb to the late 2010s). Paper-wide results and their limitations: A moderate but significant shortening of TCRB CDR3 length was observed in type 1 diabetes patients in all four CD4+ subsets.

Libraries were prepared through the immunoSEQ multiplex PCR assay. The entire amount of isolated RNA was reverse transcribed using the High Capacity cDNA Reverse Transcription Kit, so the sequenced TCRB transcripts were expressed ones. The table comes from immuneACCESS by way of TCRdb, which keeps in-frame sequences with V and J called. Part of the clones is missing from these tables; in studies checked, under half for an unresolved V gene and the rest for unknown reasons. The sample includes 550,000 to 850,000 clones, with roughly an eighth observed a single time. The ten biggest clones cover about 0.02% of the sample. Antigens for these TCRs are unknown. The material sequenced was naive CD4+ T cells from blood. The sample's cell subset or site label, decoded: true naive CD4+ T cells. These receptors all stem from a man aged 18 to 29 with type 1 diabetes.

This clone was recorded a few times. The chain is built from TRBV7-2 and TRBJ1-4, with D possibly being TRBD1 (5 bases). The germline CDR1 and CDR2 sequences are SGHTA and FQGNSA. The ends were cut back, 5 bases at V and 5 bases at J, with 12 bases in the middle. CDR3 length equals 14 residues. The CDR3 region has the DNA TGTGCCAGCAGCCCCAGGGTCCTAAATGAAAAACTGTTTTTT. Its protein product is CASSPRVLNEKLFF. Together with reference TRBV7-2 and TRBJ1-4, the CDR3 gives the full variable domain: GAGVSQSPSNKVTEKGKDVELRCDPISGHTALYWYRQSLGQGLEFLIYFQGNSAPDKSGLPSDRFSAERTGGSVSTLTIQRTQQEDSAVYLCASSPRVLNEKLFFGSGTQLSVL.

This clone was detected a few times. This chain links TRBV11-1 with TRBJ2-1; D call uncertain. This CDR3 spans 18 amino acids. Germline V gene data show CDR1 as SGHAT and CDR2 as FQDESV (reference sequence). The ends were cut back, 0 bases at V and 2 bases at J, with 17 bases in the middle. In DNA, the CDR3 is TGTGCCAGCAGCTTAGCCTCGGAGTTTTCCGCCCCCTACAATGAGCAGTTCTTC. It encodes CASSLASEFSAPYNEQFF. The variable domain in full, with the rest retrieved from reference TRBV11-1 and TRBJ2-1, is EAEVAQSPRYKITEKSQAVAFWCDPISGHATLYWYRQILGQGPELLVQFQDESVVDDSQLPKDRFSAERLKGVDSTLKIQPAELGDSAMYLCASSLASEFSAPYNEQFFGPGTRLTVL.

In this sample, this clone turned up a few times. The rearrangement joins TRBV13 to TRBJ2-3; D is unresolved. From germline, CDR1 is PRHDT and CDR2 FYEKMQ (reference sequence). Trimming removed 4 bases from V and 2 bases from J, with 10 bases in between. The CDR3 sequence is 14 residues long. The CDR3 bases are TGTGCCAGCAGCTCCTTCCGACCCACAGATACGCAGTATTTT. It encodes CASSSFRPTDTQYF.

This chain joins TRBV6-1 and TRBJ1-2; 12 positions agree with TRBD1. Trimming cost V 1 base and J 4 bases; bases outside gene matches: 7. The CDR3 is made up of 17 amino acids. Germline loops: CDR1 MNHNS, CDR2 SASEGT. The CDR3 protein is CASSEVLGTGGSYGYTF. CDR3 DNA sequence: TGTGCCAGCAGTGAAGTTTTAGGGACAGGGGGCAGCTATGGCTACACCTTC.